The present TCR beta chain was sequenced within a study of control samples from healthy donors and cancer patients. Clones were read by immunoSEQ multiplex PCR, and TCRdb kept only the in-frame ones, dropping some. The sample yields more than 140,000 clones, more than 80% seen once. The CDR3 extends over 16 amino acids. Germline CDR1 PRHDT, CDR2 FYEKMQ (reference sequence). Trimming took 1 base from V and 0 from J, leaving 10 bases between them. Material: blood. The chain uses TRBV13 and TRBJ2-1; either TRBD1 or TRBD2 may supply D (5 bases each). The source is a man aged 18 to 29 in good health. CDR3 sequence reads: CASSLEGTSSYNEQFF. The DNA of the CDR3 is TGTGCCAGCAGCTTAGAGGGGACGAGCTCCTACAATGAGCAGTTCTTC.